This T cell receptor beta chain was found in a study of blood T cell repertoires in COVID-19. Turning to the study itself: Material from acute and convalescent COVID-19 was sourced from the United States, Italy and Spain. PBMCs, B-cell-depleted T cells, or T cells were the source of the cDNA or gDNA that made up the material.

The sample holds one count of this clone. CDR3 length: 15 residues. Between the trimmed V and J ends, which lost 4 bases and 3 bases, there was a span of 16 bases. CDR1 is SGHDN, CDR2 FVKESK, per germline. Data came from immunoSEQ multiplex PCR; TCRdb stores just in-frame clones and leaves some out. In the table there are under 80,000 clones, roughly 80% of which are singletons. The origin of this receptor is a man aged 70-80 years with acute or convalescent COVID-19. The chain joins TRBV14 to TRBJ2-7; no definite D call. The specimen sequenced was peripheral blood. The CDR3 DNA follows: TGTGCCAGCAGCCCTCACCCGCCAGGCCTCTACGAGCAGTACTTC. It specifies CASSPHPPGLYEQYF.